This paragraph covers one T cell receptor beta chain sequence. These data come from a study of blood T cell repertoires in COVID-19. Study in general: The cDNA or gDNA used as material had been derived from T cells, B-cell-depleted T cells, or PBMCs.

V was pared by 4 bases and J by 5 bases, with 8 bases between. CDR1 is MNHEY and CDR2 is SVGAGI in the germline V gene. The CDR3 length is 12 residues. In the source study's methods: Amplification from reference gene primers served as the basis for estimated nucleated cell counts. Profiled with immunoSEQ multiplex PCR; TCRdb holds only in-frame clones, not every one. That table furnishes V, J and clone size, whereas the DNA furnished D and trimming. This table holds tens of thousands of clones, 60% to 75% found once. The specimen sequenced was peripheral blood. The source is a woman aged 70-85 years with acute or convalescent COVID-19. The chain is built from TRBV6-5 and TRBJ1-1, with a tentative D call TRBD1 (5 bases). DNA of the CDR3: TGTGCCAGCAGTTCCGGACATACTGAAGCTTTCTTT. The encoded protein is CASSSGHTEAFF.